These 23 T cell receptor beta chains were sequenced from one sample in a study of T cells in Graves' hyperthyroidism and ophthalmopathy (dated by TCRdb to the late 2010s). To prepare the library, multiplex PCR was applied. The sequencer listed for this sample is Illumina HiSeq 2000. Amplification of TCR beta CDR3 regions was carried out from RNA transcripts. The TCR CDR3 was subjected to a first round of RT-PCR using the HTBI primer set and the Qiagen OneStep RT-PCR kit. TCRdb trimmed public reads at Q25 via fastp, called clones via MiXCR and kept in-frame beta chains. For every CDR3 protein sequence, its rows merge into one entry that carries the most common genes and DNA. The table for this sample lists around 300,000 distinct CDR3 sequences; approximately 13% of them were counted only once. Together, the top ten hold around 24% of the sample. The sequencing input was blood. The receptors stem from a young woman with Graves' hyperthyroidism.

The rearrangement joins TRBV29-1 to TRBJ2-3; either TRBD1 or TRBD2 may fit D (5 bases each). V was cut by 7 bases and J by 6 bases, with 17 bases left in between. Per germline, CDR1 SQVTM and CDR2 ANQGSEA. The CDR3 sequence is 13 residues long. The DNA for the CDR3 is TGCAGCGACCGAGGGGCTTTGAGGGATACGCAGTATTTT. This translates into CSDRGALRDTQYF.

This clonotype was counted many times. J is TRBJ2-7 and V is TRBV6-2 or TRBV6-3; either TRBD1 or TRBD2 may supply D (6 bases each). There are 14 residues in the CDR3. The germline V gene encodes CDR1 MNHEY and CDR2 SVGEGT. V gave up 1 base and J gave up 1 base, with 8 bases separating them. CDR3 region: CASSYWGASYEQYF. The CDR3 DNA reads as TGTGCCAGCAGTTACTGGGGGGCGTCCTACGAGCAGTACTTC.

This clonotype showed up just a few times. The chain links TRBV29-1 to TRBJ2-5, with D maybe TRBD1 (6 bases). Germline CDR1 reads SQVTM; CDR2 reads ANQGSEA. This CDR3 contains 15 residues. V gave up 7 bases and J gave up 2 bases, with 20 bases separating them. The DNA of the CDR3 is TGCAGCGCCCCCGGGACACCCCCGAGGCAAGAGACCCAGTACTTC. Its translation is CSAPGTPPRQETQYF.

This sequence joins TRBV6-2 or TRBV6-3 and TRBJ2-2; D is perhaps TRBD1 (6 bases). The CDR3 consists of 16 residues. Germline CDR1 is MNHEY and CDR2 is SVGEGT. The V gene lost 8 bases and the J gene lost 8 bases, with 24 bases spanning the gap. The CDR3 region has the DNA TGTGCCAGCGGGACGACAGGCCTAACAGGTGGAGGGGAGCTGTTTTTT. Protein sequence: CASGTTGLTGGGELFF.

This clonotype was seen just once. A read error may explain this, as a much larger clone is one base away. This sequence joins TRBV3-1 and TRBJ2-1; TRBD2 matches 10 bases. CDR1 is LGHDT, CDR2 YNNKEL, per germline (reference sequence). Trimming cost V 4 bases and J 13 bases; bases outside gene matches: 13. This CDR3 region has 15 residues. The CDR3 sequence is CASSPSGSLPETQFF. The CDR3 region has the DNA TGTGCCAGCAGCCCTAGCGGGAGCTTGCCAGAGACCCAGTTCTTC.

At least ten counts were recorded for this clonotype. The chain carries TRBV6-1 and TRBJ2-2; unclear D gene. With 8 bases removed from V and 0 bases from J, the gap between germline ends came to 7 bases. CDR1 is MNHNS and CDR2 is SASEGT in the germline V gene. The CDR3 has 13 amino acids. The CDR3 DNA reads TGTGCCAGCGCACTCGCGAACACCGGGGAGCTGTTTTTT. Translated, it gives CASALANTGELFF.

This clonotype came up many times. The chain combines TRBV6-1 with TRBJ1-1; D is uncertain. The CDR3 runs to 13 residues. Germline V lookup: CDR1 MNHNS, CDR2 SASEGT. V lost 8 bases and J lost 6, with 16 bases in between. The DNA for the CDR3 is TGTGCCAGCGGGAGGCCCGGGCCACCTGAAGCTTTCTTT. Protein: CASGRPGPPEAFF.

This clonotype was seen many times. The chain is built from TRBV29-1 and TRBJ2-7, with 7 bases aligning to TRBD2. Germline V lookup: CDR1 SQVTM, CDR2 ANQGSEA. V lost 1 base to trimming and J lost 4 bases; unmatched junction nucleotides: 4. This CDR3 is built from 13 residues. The CDR3 loop is CSVEGGGGYEQYF. For the CDR3, the DNA is TGCAGCGTTGAAGGGGGGGGGGGTTACGAGCAGTACTTC.

This clonotype was seen a handful of times. The chain is built from TRBV29-1 and TRBJ2-5; possibly TRBD2 for D (6 bases). Looked up from germline, CDR1 is SQVTM and CDR2 is ANQGSEA. CDR3 size: 13 residues. The V and J ends lost 7 bases and 0 bases respectively, with 12 bases between them. The CDR3 region has the DNA TGCAGCGCCCGCCGGGACTACCAAGAGACCCAGTACTTC. Its protein is CSARRDYQETQYF.

The chain employs TRBV7-8 and TRBJ1-6, with D perhaps TRBD1 (5 bases). Germline V gene data show CDR1 as SGHVS and CDR2 as FQNEAQ. The ends were cut back, 5 bases at V and 6 bases at J, with 17 bases in the middle. The CDR3 length is 16 residues. Here the CDR3 reads CASSRGATEGNSPLHF. As DNA, the CDR3 is TGTGCCAGCAGCCGTGGGGCCACCGAGGGTAATTCACCCCTCCACTTT.

A few counts support this clonotype. The chain couples TRBV25-1 to TRBJ2-5, with TRBD2 matching 10 bases. The CDR3 has 15 amino acids. Germline lookup yields CDR1 MGHDK and CDR2 SYGVNS. Germline trimming cut 2 bases from V and 7 bases from J; bases unmatched to any gene: 7. The CDR3 loop is CASSEELAGSGTQYF. The CDR3 region has the DNA TGTGCCAGCAGTGAAGAACTAGCGGGATCGGGGACCCAGTACTTC.

The sample holds many counts of this clonotype. This CDR3 is CASFTSGGNEQFF. The CDR3 region has the DNA TGTGCCAGCTTCACTAGCGGGGGAAATGAGCAGTTCTTC. The J gene is TRBJ2-1, the V gene TRBV28; 11 bases match TRBD2. Losses at the gene ends were 8 bases for V and 7 bases for J; bases not matched to a gene: 4. The CDR3 spans 13 residues. In germline, CDR1 is MDHEN, CDR2 SYDVKM.

This clonotype came up many times. The rearrangement uses TRBV12-3 or TRBV12-4 and TRBJ2-3; D is possibly TRBD1 or TRBD2 (5 bases each). There are 16 residues in the CDR3. The V end was cut by 5 bases, the J end by 2 bases, with 17 bases between. This CDR3 is CASSPRILGTTDTQYF. In nucleotides, the CDR3 is TGTGCCAGCAGTCCCCGGATCCTGGGGACCACAGATACGCAGTATTTT.

In its sample, this clonotype was seen a few times. This chain links TRBV7-8 with TRBJ2-3, with D tentatively TRBD1 (6 bases). The V gene's germline CDR1 is SGHVS and CDR2 FQNEAQ. V was clipped by 4 bases and J by 2 bases, with 13 bases between them. This CDR3 comprises 15 residues. The DNA for the CDR3 is TGTGCCAGCAGCTACAGGGACGGGAACACAGATACGCAGTATTTT. Amino acids: CASSYRDGNTDTQYF.

The J gene is TRBJ1-1, the V gene TRBV6-1; D is possibly TRBD1 (5 bases). CDR3 size: 16 residues. Germline V gene lookup returns CDR1 MNHNS and CDR2 SASEGT. The V gene lost 6 bases and the J gene lost 0 bases, with 17 bases spanning the gap. DNA for the CDR3: TGTGCCAGCAGCTTTAACAGGTATTCCATGAACACTGAAGCTTTCTTT. It encodes CASSFNRYSMNTEAFF.

There are a few counts of this clonotype. The genes are TRBV5-4 and TRBJ2-2; 10 bases fit TRBD2. J lost 6 bases, V lost 4 bases, and 6 bases had no gene match. Germline V gene sequence: CDR1 SGHNT, CDR2 YYREEE (reference sequence). The CDR3 sequence is 15 residues long. The CDR3 loop reads CASSLPGLAAGELFF. In DNA form, the CDR3 reads TGTGCCAGCAGCCTACCTGGACTAGCGGCCGGGGAGCTGTTTTTT.

This clonotype has only a few counts. The rearrangement joins TRBV29-1 to TRBJ1-2; D is unresolved. CDR1 is SQVTM, CDR2 ANQGSEA, per germline. CDR3 size: 13 residues. Between the trimmed V and J ends, which lost 4 bases and 3 bases, there was a span of 12 bases. DNA of the CDR3: TGCAGCGTTGTCAGGCGTGGGGACTATGGCTACACCTTC. Amino acids: CSVVRRGDYGYTF. Filled out from reference TRBV29-1 and TRBJ1-2, the complete variable domain reads SAVISQKPSRDICQRGTSLTIQCQVDSQVTMMFWYRQQPGQSLTLIATANQGSEATYESGFVIDKFPISRPNLTFSTLTVSNMSPEDSSIYLCSVVRRGDYGYTFGSGTRLTVV.

This clonotype was found many times. The V call is TRBV3-1, the J call TRBJ2-7; tentative D call: TRBD1 (5 bases). V lost 0 bases, J lost 6 bases, and 9 bases lay in between. Germline-derived CDR1 and CDR2 are LGHDT and YNNKEL (reference sequence). The CDR3 contains 13 residues. CDR3 sequence: CASSQDYRREQYF. The CDR3 bases are TGTGCCAGCAGCCAAGATTACAGGCGCGAGCAGTACTTC.

This clonotype was recorded many times. DNA of the CDR3: TGTGCCAGCAGTTACCCCGAGGGGACAGATACGCAGTATTTT. Translating it yields CASSYPEGTDTQYF. This chain connects TRBV6-6 to TRBJ2-3; either TRBD1 or TRBD2 may supply D (5 bases each). The germline gives CDR1 MNHNY, CDR2 SVGAGI (reference sequence). The CDR3 has 14 residues. Trimming removed 2 bases at V and 3 bases at J, with 9 bases between.

This clonotype has a handful of counts. The rearrangement uses TRBV29-1 and TRBJ2-3; 7 bases agree with TRBD2. The V gene's germline CDR1 is SQVTM and CDR2 ANQGSEA. This CDR3 contains 15 residues. V shed 4 bases and J 4 bases; nucleotides not matched to a gene: 11. The CDR3 here is CSVALAGRTADTQYF. DNA of the CDR3: TGCAGCGTTGCTTTAGCCGGGAGGACGGCAGATACGCAGTATTTT.

This clonotype was counted only a few times. CDR3 nucleotide sequence: TGCAGTGCTAGAGACGCCCGACAGGGACAGGCCGAAAAACTGTTTTTT. Translated: CSARDARQGQAEKLFF. The rearrangement uses TRBV20-1 and TRBJ1-4; 8 bases map to TRBD1. V lost 0 bases, J lost 8 bases, and 11 bases stayed unmatched. Germline assignment: CDR1 DFQATT and CDR2 SNEGSKA (reference sequence). This CDR3 is built from 16 residues.

This clonotype was observed a handful of times. The gene calls are TRBV6-5 and TRBJ1-5, with no clear D. CDR1 MNHEY and CDR2 SVGAGI come from the germline V gene. This CDR3 is 17 amino acids long. Trimming stripped 0 bases from V and 0 bases from J, with 12 bases between. The CDR3 loop reads CASSYSTGSPSNQPQHF. CDR3 DNA: TGTGCCAGCAGTTACTCCACCGGGAGCCCTAGCAATCAGCCCCAGCATTTT.

The sample holds many counts of this clonotype. The rearrangement uses TRBV28 and TRBJ1-5; TRBD1 matches at 8 bases. The V and J ends lost 1 base and 6 bases, in that order; junction bases with no gene match: 2. Per germline, CDR1 MDHEN and CDR2 SYDVKM. The CDR3 runs 14 residues. The CDR3 region is CASSLFGTGQPQHF. The CDR3 nucleotides read TGTGCCAGCAGTTTATTCGGGACAGGTCAGCCCCAGCATTTT.